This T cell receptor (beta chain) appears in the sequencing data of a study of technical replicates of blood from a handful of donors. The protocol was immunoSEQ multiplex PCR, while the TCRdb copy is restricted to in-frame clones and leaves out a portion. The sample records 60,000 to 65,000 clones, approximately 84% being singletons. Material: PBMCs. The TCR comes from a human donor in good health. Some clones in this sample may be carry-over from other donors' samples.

CDR3 protein: CASSFQGSYTEAFF. CDR3 nucleotide sequence: TGTGCCAGCAGTTTCCAGGGATCATACACTGAAGCTTTCTTT. The chain uses TRBV27 and TRBJ1-1; D may be TRBD1 (5 bases). Germline CDR1 is MNHEY and CDR2 is SMNVEV (reference sequence). The CDR3 loop spans 14 amino acids. Trimming took off 3 bases at V and 3 bases at J, with 11 bases between the two ends.